The entry below describes one T cell receptor beta chain. Per the original methods: For nucleated cells, counts were estimated from reference gene primer amplification. TCRdb's copy holds only in-frame clones and misses some; the assay was immunoSEQ multiplex PCR. For V, J and clone size, that table is used; D and trimming come from the DNA. The sample records roughly 150,000 clones, around 83% being singletons. Germline trimming cut 5 bases from V and 5 bases from J; bases unmatched to any gene: 8. Germline values: CDR1 SGHVS, CDR2 FNYEAQ. The CDR3 runs 15 residues. This record comes from a study of blood T cell repertoires in COVID-19. Study-wide background: Spain, Italy and the United States supplied samples that represented acute and convalescent COVID-19. T cells, B-cell-depleted T cells, or PBMCs supplied cDNA or gDNA.

The specimen was peripheral blood. V gene TRBV7-6 combines with J gene TRBJ2-2; TRBD2 aligns across 7 bases. This receptor was identified in a woman aged 45-65 years with COVID-19, enrolled during active disease. The CDR3 spells CASSRWGGETGELFF. CDR3 nucleotide sequence: TGTGCCAGCAGCCGTTGGGGGGGAGAAACCGGGGAGCTGTTTTTT.